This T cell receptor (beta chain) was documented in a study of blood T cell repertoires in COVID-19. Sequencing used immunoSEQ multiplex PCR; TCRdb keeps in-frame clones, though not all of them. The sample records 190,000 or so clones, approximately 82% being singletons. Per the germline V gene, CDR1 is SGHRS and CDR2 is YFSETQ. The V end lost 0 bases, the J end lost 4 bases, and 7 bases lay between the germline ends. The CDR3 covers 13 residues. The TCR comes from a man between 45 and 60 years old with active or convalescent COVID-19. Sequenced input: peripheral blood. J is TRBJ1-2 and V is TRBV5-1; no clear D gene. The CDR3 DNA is TGCGCCAGCAGCTTGGAGCGGTCCTATGGCTACACCTTC. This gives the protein CASSLERSYGYTF.